This T cell receptor (beta chain) was observed in a study of cytomegalovirus exposure and HLA in healthy donors (dated by TCRdb to 2016 to 2017). About the study as a whole: An earlier analysis of approximately 640 of the donors reported 276 Gb of sequence data and around 120 million unique TCR beta sequences from 190 million or so T cells. An early release covering about 600 HLA-typed donors comprised 250 to 350 gigabases of sequencing data and around 80 million unique TCR sequences. Of the roughly 400 genotyped donors, less than 90% were placed in the genetic ancestry cluster associated with self-reported Caucasian donors. The study was designed to test whether signatures of past pathogen exposure could be identified by cataloging public T cell receptors. The study profiled the T cell repertoires of about 720 subjects by immunosequencing and related them to cytomegalovirus serostatus. A separate validation cohort of about 110 different subjects was used in addition to the 666-subject first cohort. High-throughput TCR immunosequencing, statistical association of individual TCRs with disease status, and machine learning were combined to predict cytomegalovirus infection status. A later analysis re-examined previously published TCR beta repertoires from more than 650 donors and added high-resolution HLA genotyping to investigate patterns of TCR occurrence. The later analysis used no new phenotypic data to find candidate immune exposures, relying instead on TCR beta sequences and their occurrence across donors. An earlier analysis of several hundred of the donors applied high-throughput TCR beta sequencing to assess whether each TCR beta V gene segment acted as functional or pseudogenic. Donor age, sex, ethnicity and CMV serostatus were collected together with the repertoire data. A later genetic analysis took genome-wide SNP genotypes for about 65% of the 666 donors and used that subset as a discovery cohort. All discovery cohort repertoires had been generated using a single sequencing platform. Class I and class II HLA loci were covered by the typing at four-digit resolution. Typing coverage varied by locus: roughly 629-630 donors for A, B, C, DRB1 and DQB1; approximately 500 for DQA1; approximately 570 for DPA1; 450 to 480 for DPB1. Several DR-DQ haplotypes were handled as single units for association and clustering, since linkage in the cohort was strong. On average, roughly 250,000 unique TCR beta nucleotide sequences were sequenced per donor among more than 350 genotyped donors of the cohort, with roughly 20% of those sequences being non-productive.

On this clone itself: Its antigen has not been determined. Base qualities are missing; no much larger clone stands one base away.

Libraries were made using the immunoSEQ multiplex PCR assay. For the multiplex PCR, a mixture combining 60 forward primers for TCR Vbeta segments and 13 reverse primers for TCR Jbeta segments was used. A multiplex PCR assay on genomic DNA amplified the CDR3 region of rearranged TCR beta genes. The amplified TCR beta libraries were sequenced on the Illumina HiSeq System as 87-base-pair reads. As for the authors' bioinformatics: Across the 700 or so repertoires, a later analysis counted roughly 77 million unique TCR beta chains, roughly 11 million of which were shared by at least two donors. Raw reads were error-corrected and collapsed into unique sequences with a nearest-neighbor algorithm that merged closely related sequences to remove PCR and sequencing errors. To assign V, D and J gene segments, CDR3 sequences were aligned to IMGT reference sequences. For a sequence to be retained, at least a six-nucleotide match to both a V gene segment and a J gene segment was required. Rearrangements were classified as productive when the CDR3 lacked stop codons and remained in frame with V and J, and all other rearrangements were classified as non-productive. CDR3 was defined according to IMGT convention as the region running from the second conserved V-encoded cysteine to the conserved J-encoded phenylalanine. Sequences without an unambiguous match to a single V gene segment were excluded from the earlier analysis of about 640 of the donors. In an earlier analysis of a few hundred of the donors, V segments were called functional above 56.7% productive rearrangements and were called segregating when the between-donor standard deviation exceeded 5%. To diagnose cytomegalovirus status from the catalog of TCR beta chain sequences, a statistical classification framework was built. In a later analysis, V and J genes were assigned by comparing TCR nucleotide sequences against IMGT/GENE-DB human TR gene sequences. Using the TCRdist pipeline, a later analysis assigned CDR3 sequences along with most-parsimonious VDJ recombination scenarios. In a later analysis, every TCR beta chain was defined by the combination of its CDR3 amino acid sequence and its V-gene family, and reads without a unique V-gene family were dropped. As a way to deal with suspected cross-contamination and a sequencing artifact, a later analysis dropped 450 to 700 nucleotide sequences that were highly shared and had low generation probability. In a later analysis, a clonal expansion index was calculated for each public chain from normalized within-repertoire ranks of inferred template counts. Generation probabilities in a later analysis came from a VDJ recombination model fitted to out-of-frame rearrangements, and those results were checked against IGoR. In a later analysis, TCR-TCR, TCR-HLA and TCR-CMV co-occurrence was scored with hypergeometric tests, and a repertoire-size bias correction was applied to TCR pairs. In a later analysis, false discovery rates were estimated by permuting HLA or CMV assignments 20 times. A later analysis grouped co-occurring TCRs with DBSCAN, adding TCRdist sequence similarity when clustering within HLA-allele-positive subsets. Repertoires with fewer than 30,000 or more than 120,000 public chains were left out of co-occurrence clustering, as were about 5 repertoires with anomalous nucleotide sharing. TCRdb retrieved this table from immuneACCESS and kept in-frame rearrangements only. Not all clones are present; in checked studies, unresolved V genes account for under half, and no reason is known for the remainder. From that table come the V and J calls and clone size; the DNA was used to work out D and trimming. In this sample the table shows some 160,000 clones, roughly 88% of which occur a single time. The ten biggest clones cover roughly 1.5% of the sample.

The CDR3 runs 14 amino acids, cysteine and phenylalanine included. This entry keeps only the CDR3 DNA: 42 bases, framed from base 1. V gives up 8 bases and J gives up 0 bases, and the segment between their germline ends measures 11 bases. The germline V gene (reference sequence) yields PRHDT for CDR1 and FYEKMQ for CDR2. Broad study findings and their caveats: According to a later analysis, TCR association rates differed among HLA loci, with DRB1 alleles showing the most associated TCRs and HLA-C alleles showing the fewest. In both the original and validation cohorts, the classifier was reported to diagnose cytomegalovirus status with high specificity and sensitivity. At a false discovery rate of 0.05, a later analysis linked 15,000 to 20,000 TCR beta sequences to specific HLA alleles. Strong co-occurrence of HLA alleles, especially DR and DQ, made assigning TCR associations to individual alleles difficult. Compared with the approximately 600-donor mean, donors in an Asian-associated ancestry cluster had fewer N-insertions in productive TCRs, according to a later genetic analysis. Because HLA typing was unavailable for some donors at each locus, only the typed subset was used in association tests. In a later analysis, most CMV-associated TCR beta chains were found to appear HLA-restricted, with HLA associations seemingly driven largely by CMV exposure. According to the authors, the approach could potentially be generalized to other disease states and immunological phenotypes. Because the 87-base-pair reads could not distinguish some IMGT-functional V segments, including TRBV6-2 and TRBV6-3, those segments were excluded. Most TCR sequences were seen in very few donors, while some public TCRs were found in many individuals. In a later analysis, several top co-occurrence clusters were reported to appear linked to parvovirus B19, influenza, CMV and Epstein-Barr virus. A further reported finding was that TCR beta sequences accurately predicted the HLA-A and HLA-B alleles for most subjects in the first cohort. Broadly in line with IMGT annotations, most TCR beta V segments showed up in productive rearrangements about 87% or about 30% of the time in an earlier analysis of several hundred of the donors. Presence/absence analyses assumed roughly uniform sequencing depth across donors, an assumption that may not hold. Three of the identified cytomegalovirus-associated TCR beta chains were confirmed in vitro to be specific for cytomegalovirus antigens. Only TCR beta chains were sequenced in this cohort, and the absence of alpha or paired-chain data limited detectable features. A cluster of highly shared sequence variants was judged likely to represent a technical artifact of the sequencing pipeline. A later analysis found that HLA-associated TCR beta chains were more clonally expanded and had lower generation probabilities than equally common non-associated chains. Because counts were too low, fewer than 20 rarely observed V segments, including chromosome 9 orphons, were excluded from the earlier analysis of 587 of the donors. A later genetic analysis associated a missense DCLRE1C variant with V-gene and J-gene trimming of TCR beta chains, and an independent cohort replicated the association. Linkage disequilibrium might explain the correlated functional status among segregating V segments, but an unknown experimental factor could not be ruled out. A total of 150 to 200 TCR beta chains were listed by the study as associated with cytomegalovirus. For the cohort, immune exposure information was limited to CMV serostatus.

The cohort comprised around 700 healthy bone marrow donors. All cohort members were sampled while nominally healthy, although unrecorded immune exposures were likely present. The donor tested CMV seronegative and was one of the 352 seronegative cohort members. A peripheral blood sample was provided by each donor, and peripheral blood mononuclear cells were used for TCR beta sequencing. The Qiagen DNeasy Blood Extraction Kit was used to extract genomic DNA from the blood cell samples. The rearranged chain carries TRBV13 and TRBJ1-3; no D segment can be confidently identified. The clonotype comes from a woman under 30 in good health and CMV-seronegative. The sample comprised PBMCs. The bases read TGTGCCAGCGCGACATCGCTCTCTGGAAACACCATATATTTT. Translated, this is CASATSLSGNTIYF. Here the CDR3 is joined to the reference TRBV13 and TRBJ1-3 genes, and the full variable domain is: AAGVIQSPRHLIKEKRETATLKCYPIPRHDTVYWYQQGPGQDPQFLISFYEKMQSDKGSIPDRFSAQQFSDYHSELNMSSLELGDSALYFCASATSLSGNTIYFGEGSWLTVV.